These T cell receptor beta chains were read from a single sample in a study of blood T cell repertoires in COVID-19. TCRdb's copy holds only in-frame clones and misses some; the assay was immunoSEQ multiplex PCR. The sample carries 250,000 to 350,000 clones, roughly 90% recorded once. The specimen sequenced was peripheral blood. These receptors were taken from a woman aged 30 to 39 with COVID-19, enrolled during active disease. Both conserved end residues are part of each CDR3. The D gene is left open where the match is weak. The size entry is marked missing in some rows and otherwise reads once, few, many or a size class.

J gene | V gene | clone size | D gene | CDR3 protein | CDR3 DNA
TRBJ2-5 | TRBV7-8 | - | TRBD2 | CASSLGVGRLETQYF | TGTGCCAGCAGCTTAGGGGTCGGGAGGCTGGAGACCCAGTACTTC
TRBJ2-2 | TRBV7-3 | once | - | CASSLTSAGGELFF | TGTGCCAGCAGCTTAACGTCCGCGGGCGGGGAGCTGTTTTTT
TRBJ1-1 | TRBV10-1 | - | - | CASSESMAVTEAFF | TGCGCCAGCAGTGAGTCGATGGCAGTCACTGAAGCTTTCTTT
TRBJ2-4 | TRBV11-1 | - | - | CASSLTGRPTNIQYF | TGTGCCAGCAGCCTCACAGGAAGGCCGACAAACATTCAGTACTTC
TRBJ2-2 | TRBV5-1 | - | - | CASSLVGYGELFF | TGCGCCAGCAGCTTGGTCGGGTACGGGGAGCTGTTTTTT
TRBJ1-1 | TRBV5-5 | - | TRBD1 | CASSFQGARTEAFF | TGTGCCAGCAGCTTCCAGGGGGCGCGGACTGAAGCTTTCTTT
TRBJ2-3 | TRBV6-5 | few | - | CASSYGGSTDTQYF | TGTGCCAGCAGTTACGGGGGCTCCACAGATACGCAGTATTTT
TRBJ2-3 | TRBV7-2 | - | TRBD2 | CASSLVSSGTSTDTQYF | TGTGCCAGCAGCTTAGTATCTAGCGGGACTAGCACAGATACGCAGTATTTT
TRBJ2-1 | TRBV2 | - | TRBD2 | CASSPTSGGYNEQFF | TGTGCCAGCAGTCCGACTAGCGGAGGCTACAATGAGCAGTTCTTC
TRBJ1-1 | TRBV28 | once | - | CASSLPMGGTVEAFF | TGTGCCAGCAGTCTTCCCATGGGGGGTACGGTTGAAGCTTTCTTT
TRBJ1-2 | TRBV28 | - | - | CASSLSPYGYTF | TGTGCCAGCAGTTTATCCCCTTATGGCTACACCTTC
TRBJ1-2 | TRBV7-9 | - | TRBD1 | CASSPRQGMEMGYTF | TGTGCCAGCAGCCCCAGACAGGGGATGGAGATGGGCTACACCTTC
TRBJ2-5 | TRBV9 | - | - | CASSVGTQVRETQYF | TGTGCCAGCAGCGTAGGGACACAAGTGAGGGAGACCCAGTACTTC
TRBJ1-6 | TRBV19 | once | - | CASRPGSSYNSPLHF | TGTGCCAGTAGACCAGGGTCCTCCTATAATTCACCCCTCCACTTT
TRBJ2-7 | TRBV2 | - | TRBD2 | CARSGSDSYEQYF | TGTGCCCGGAGCGGGAGCGACTCCTACGAGCAGTACTTC
TRBJ2-7 | TRBV7-2 | few | TRBD1 | CASSLRTGVSYEQYF | TGTGCCAGCAGCTTAAGGACAGGGGTCTCCTACGAGCAGTACTTC
TRBJ1-5 | TRBV4-1 | once | - | CASSQALPGNQPQHF | TGCGCCAGCAGCCAAGCCCTACCAGGAAATCAGCCCCAGCATTTT
TRBJ1-1 | TRBV7-8 | - | - | CASSLADLGSTEAFF | TGTGCCAGCAGCTTAGCGGATTTGGGGAGCACTGAAGCTTTCTTT
TRBJ1-4 | TRBV6-5 | - | TRBD1 | CASSPEGQVGEKLFF | TGTGCCAGCAGTCCCGAGGGACAGGTCGGGGAAAAACTGTTTTTT
TRBJ1-3 | TRBV28 | - | - | CASSSPGLVSGNTIYF | TGTGCCAGCAGTTCCCCGGGACTGGTCTCTGGAAACACCATATATTTT
TRBJ2-7 | TRBV7-9 | - | TRBD2 | CASSLTSASYEQYF | TGTGCCAGCAGTCTTACTAGCGCCTCCTACGAGCAGTACTTC
TRBJ2-7 | TRBV9 | - | - | CASSVGGEGYEQYF | TGTGCCAGCAGCGTAGGGGGAGAAGGTTACGAGCAGTACTTC
TRBJ2-1 | TRBV28 | - | TRBD2 | CASRSTTSGPPSYNEQFF | TGTGCCAGCCGCAGCACGACTAGCGGTCCGCCCTCCTACAATGAGCAGTTCTTC
TRBJ1-1 | TRBV3-1/TRBV3-2 | - | TRBD1 | CASSRTGQGSARAFF | TGTGCCAGCAGCCGGACCGGACAGGGAAGCGCGCGAGCTTTCTTT
TRBJ2-2 | TRBV6-6 | - | TRBD1 | CASKDRGNTGELFF | TGTGCCAGCAAAGACAGGGGCAACACCGGGGAGCTGTTTTTT
TRBJ2-3 | TRBV2 | once | TRBD2 | CASSEGLAGTTDTQYF | TGTGCCAGCAGTGAAGGTCTAGCGGGGACCACAGATACGCAGTATTTT
TRBJ2-7 | TRBV6-5 | - | TRBD2 | CASSRTSGAYEQYF | TGTGCCAGCAGCCGCACTAGCGGAGCGTACGAGCAGTACTTC
TRBJ2-7 | TRBV19 | few | TRBD2 | CASSSGSYEQYF | TGTGCCAGTAGTAGCGGGAGTTACGAGCAGTACTTC
TRBJ2-3 | TRBV2 | - | - | CASKPQGPTDTQYF | TGTGCCAGCAAGCCACAGGGACCCACAGATACGCAGTATTTT
TRBJ2-2 | TRBV5-1 | - | TRBD2 | CASRGLAENTGELFF | TGCGCCAGCAGAGGACTAGCGGAGAACACCGGGGAGCTGTTTTTT
TRBJ1-4 | TRBV7-9 | - | - | CASSLAQGGSEKLFF | TGTGCCAGCAGCTTAGCGCAAGGGGGAAGTGAAAAACTGTTTTTT
TRBJ1-5 | TRBV18 | - | - | CASSVRDQPQHF | TGTGCCAGCTCGGTTCGAGATCAGCCCCAGCATTTT
TRBJ1-3 | TRBV2 | - | - | CASSSQGNPGNTIYF | TGTGCCAGCAGTTCCCAGGGTAACCCTGGAAACACCATATATTTT
TRBJ2-7 | TRBV29-1 | once | TRBD1 | CSVVFPGTGAFEQYF | TGCAGCGTCGTTTTCCCCGGGACAGGGGCCTTCGAGCAGTACTTC
TRBJ1-1 | TRBV24-1 | - | - | CATSETGNTEAFF | TGTGCCACCAGTGAGACAGGGAACACTGAAGCTTTCTTT
TRBJ2-1 | TRBV24-1 | - | TRBD2 | CATSALGGGYEQFF | TGTGCCACCAGTGCCCTCGGGGGGGGATATGAGCAGTTCTTC
TRBJ1-6 | TRBV9 | - | - | CASSVGGTRGNSPLHF | TGTGCCAGCAGCGTAGGGGGGACAAGAGGGAATTCACCCCTCCACTTT
TRBJ1-4 | TRBV2 | - | TRBD1 | CASRTTGARNNEKLFF | TGTGCCAGCAGAACCACAGGGGCGCGGAATAATGAAAAACTGTTTTTT
TRBJ2-1 | TRBV10-2 | - | TRBD2 | CASSEGREWGNEQFF | TGCGCCAGCAGTGAGGGGCGGGAGTGGGGCAATGAGCAGTTCTTC
TRBJ2-2 | TRBV10-3 | - | TRBD2 | CAISREALDGTGELFF | TGTGCCATCTCACGGGAGGCACTCGATGGCACCGGGGAGCTGTTTTTT
TRBJ2-3 | TRBV28 | once | TRBD2 | CASRLAGGPIDTQYF | TGTGCCAGCAGACTAGCGGGAGGGCCGATAGATACGCAGTATTTT
TRBJ2-7 | TRBV7-2 | - | TRBD2 | CASSLGGSEQYF | TGTGCCAGCAGCTTGGGAGGGTCCGAGCAGTACTTC
TRBJ2-7 | TRBV21-1 | few | - | CASSNPSGGTHEQYF | TGTGCCAGCAGCAATCCTAGCGGCGGAACCCACGAGCAGTACTTC
TRBJ2-5 | TRBV7-9 | - | - | CASSLDGNQETQYF | TGTGCCAGCAGCTTAGACGGGAACCAAGAGACCCAGTACTTC
TRBJ1-3 | TRBV25-1 | once | - | CASLSGNTIYF | TGTGCCAGCCTCAGTGGAAACACCATATATTTT
TRBJ1-2 | TRBV7-8 | - | - | CASSFGTGYGYTF | TGTGCCAGCAGCTTCGGGACTGGCTATGGCTACACCTTC
TRBJ2-7 | TRBV10-3 | - | - | CAISAGQGYEQYF | TGTGCCATCAGTGCGGGCCAGGGTTACGAGCAGTACTTC
TRBJ2-1 | TRBV14 | - | - | CASSQVGSPYNEQFF | TGTGCCAGCAGCCAAGTCGGGAGCCCCTACAATGAGCAGTTCTTC
TRBJ2-5 | TRBV2 | - | - | CASSVRGETQYF | TGTGCCAGCAGTGTTAGGGGTGAGACCCAGTACTTC
TRBJ1-1 | TRBV28 | - | - | CASSLEVSEAFF | TGTGCCAGCAGTTTAGAGGTCAGCGAAGCTTTCTTT
TRBJ1-5 | TRBV6-5 | - | TRBD1 | CASRTGTGSQPQHF | TGTGCCAGCAGAACCGGGACAGGATCTCAGCCCCAGCATTTT
TRBJ1-6 | TRBV4-2 | - | - | CASSQASGDNSPLHF | TGTGCCAGCAGCCAAGCCTCAGGGGACAATTCACCCCTCCACTTT
TRBJ1-1 | TRBV6-2/TRBV6-3 | - | TRBD1 | CASSYRQGRMTAFF | TGTGCCAGCAGTTACCGACAGGGGCGGATGACAGCTTTCTTT
TRBJ1-2 | TRBV6-5 | - | TRBD1 | CASASNRGKDYGYTF | TGTGCCAGCGCTTCCAACAGGGGAAAGGACTATGGCTACACCTTC
TRBJ2-3 | TRBV15 | - | TRBD2 | CATSRGEGSVTDTQYF | TGTGCCACCAGCAGAGGGGAGGGTTCGGTCACAGATACGCAGTATTTT
TRBJ2-7 | TRBV28 | once | - | CASSLYYYEQYF | TGTGCCAGCAGCCTCTACTACTACGAGCAGTACTTC
TRBJ2-4 | TRBV2 | - | - | CASSPRDSGEDQYF | TGTGCCAGCAGCCCCCGGGACTCCGGGGAGGATCAGTACTTC
TRBJ2-2 | TRBV19 | once | TRBD2 | CASTMGLAAGTGELFF | TGTGCCAGTACCATGGGACTAGCCGCGGGCACCGGGGAGCTGTTTTTT
TRBJ2-1 | TRBV27 | - | TRBD1 | CASSFWVGRDREGNEQFF | TGTGCCAGCAGTTTCTGGGTGGGACGGGACAGGGAAGGCAATGAGCAGTTCTTC
TRBJ1-6 | TRBV27 | once | - | CASSLGPPGAKNSPLHF | TGTGCCAGCAGTTTAGGCCCCCCAGGGGCGAAAAATTCACCCCTCCACTTT